The present TCR beta chain was sequenced within a study of blood T cell repertoires in COVID-19. Study context: Collection of acute and convalescent COVID-19 samples took place in the United States, Italy and Spain. PBMCs, B-cell-depleted T cells, or T cells were the source of the cDNA or gDNA that made up the material.

Authors' processing steps: Cell counts per sample came from amplifying reference gene primers. The repertoire was sequenced with immunoSEQ multiplex PCR; TCRdb's copy has only in-frame clones and lacks some. The V and J calls and clone size come from that table; D and trimming were worked out from the DNA. Counted here are about 270,000 clones, about four fifths occurring once; the ten biggest clones make up around 10%. The germline gives CDR1 LNHDA, CDR2 SQIVND (reference sequence). CDR3 length equals 14 residues. Trimming stripped 6 bases from V and 7 bases from J, with 16 bases between. The rearrangement joins TRBV19 to TRBJ2-1; TRBD1 is a possible D gene (6 bases). Sequencing input: peripheral blood. This TCR was sampled from a woman in her fifties or sixties who had recovered from COVID-19. The CDR3 DNA is TGTGCCAGTAGGCCTCAGGGGTTCGGGAATGAGCAGTTCTTC. Amino acids: CASRPQGFGNEQFF.